The next 2 T cell receptor beta chains were all read from a single sample in a study of T-cell reconstitution after alpha-beta-depleted transplantation in children. TCRbeta library preparation incorporated unique molecular identifiers. Each CDR3 protein gets one entry after TCRdb re-called the PCR reads with MiXCR. The sample has fewer than 750,000 distinct CDR3 sequences; approximately 22% are singletons. The material was PBMCs, mostly from graft donor cells, obtained 360 days after TCRalphabeta/CD19-depleted stem cell transplant. Receptor source: a boy in the first two years of life who had a stem cell transplant for acute myeloid leukemia, so the T cells may come from the graft donor.

V usage is TRBV10-3 and J usage is TRBJ2-7, with TRBD1 identical over 10 bases. In germline, CDR1 is ENHRY, CDR2 SYGVKD. There are 15 residues in the CDR3. J was trimmed by 4 bases and V by 0 bases; bases with no gene match: 3. In nucleotides, the CDR3 is TGTGCCATCAGTGAGTCACGGGGACAGGGGTACGAGCAGTACGTC. Translated, it gives CAISESRGQGYEQYV.

V usage is TRBV20-1 and J usage is TRBJ2-3; D gene ambiguous. Germline V CDR1 and CDR2: DFQATT, SNEGSKA (reference sequence). V lost 6 bases to trimming and J lost 2 bases, with 12 bases between them. This CDR3 has 13 amino acids. The CDR3 DNA reads TGCAGTGCCCCCCTCACCAACACAGATACGCAGTATTTT. Its translation: CSAPLTNTDTQYF.